The text below deals with one T cell receptor (beta chain). The target of this receptor is not known. Per-nucleotide qualities are absent, and no much larger clonotype sits a single base away. From a lookup of the germline V gene, CDR1 and CDR2 are SNHLY and FYNNEI. Cut back by 7 bases and 5 bases, the V and J ends lie 21 bases apart. From its cysteine to its phenylalanine, the CDR3 spans 16 amino acids. Only CDR3 DNA is held: 48 bases, read in frame from base 1. The cohort comprised hundreds of healthy bone marrow donors. At the time of sampling, all cohort members were nominally healthy, though unrecorded immune exposures were likely present. The donor tested CMV seronegative and was one of the 352 seronegative cohort members. A peripheral blood sample was collected from each donor, and TCR beta sequencing was performed on peripheral blood mononuclear cells. Genomic DNA was extracted from the blood cell samples with the Qiagen DNeasy Blood Extraction Kit.

Libraries were made using the immunoSEQ multiplex PCR assay. A mixture of 60 forward primers for TCR Vbeta segments and 13 reverse primers for TCR Jbeta segments was used in the multiplex PCR. A multiplex PCR assay on genomic DNA amplified the CDR3 region of rearranged TCR beta genes. On the Illumina HiSeq System, the amplified TCR beta libraries were sequenced as 87-base-pair reads. The study's processing was this. A later analysis tallied some 79 million unique TCR beta chains across the approximately 670 repertoires, and some 10 million of those chains were shared by two or more donors. Raw reads were error-corrected and collapsed into unique sequences by a nearest-neighbor algorithm in which closely related sequences were merged to remove PCR and sequencing errors. Alignment of CDR3 sequences to IMGT reference sequences was used to assign V, D and J gene segments. For a sequence to be retained, a match of at least six nucleotides was required to both a V gene segment and a J gene segment. Rearrangements were called productive when the CDR3 lacked stop codons and stayed in frame with V and J; all others were non-productive. CDR3 was defined by IMGT convention, running from the second conserved V-encoded cysteine to the conserved J-encoded phenylalanine. The earlier analysis of around 640 of the donors excluded sequences that lacked an unambiguous match to a single V gene segment. In an earlier analysis of a few hundred of the donors, V segments were called functional above 56.7% productive rearrangements and were called segregating when the between-donor standard deviation exceeded 5%. A statistical classification framework was built for diagnosing cytomegalovirus status from the catalog of TCR beta chain sequences. In a later analysis, TCR nucleotide sequences were compared against IMGT/GENE-DB human TR gene sequences so that V and J genes could be assigned. The TCRdist pipeline was used in a later analysis to assign CDR3 sequences and most-parsimonious VDJ recombination scenarios. In a later analysis, each TCR beta chain was defined by its CDR3 amino acid sequence together with its V-gene family, and reads lacking a unique V-gene family were excluded. To address suspected cross-contamination and a sequencing artifact, a later analysis removed approximately 600 highly shared, low-generation-probability nucleotide sequences. For each public chain, a later analysis derived a clonal expansion index from normalized ranks of inferred template counts within each repertoire. A later analysis computed generation probabilities with a VDJ recombination model fitted to out-of-frame rearrangements, and checked the results against IGoR. In a later analysis, hypergeometric tests were used to score TCR-TCR, TCR-HLA and TCR-CMV co-occurrence, with a repertoire-size bias correction applied to TCR pairs. To estimate false discovery rates, a later analysis permuted the HLA or CMV assignments 20 times. In a later analysis, co-occurring TCRs were grouped using DBSCAN, with TCRdist sequence similarity added in when clustering inside HLA-allele-positive subsets. Co-occurrence clustering excluded repertoires with fewer than 30,000 or more than 120,000 public chains, plus five with anomalous nucleotide sharing. In its TCRdb copy, this immuneACCESS table keeps in-frame sequences only and misses some clones. Where compared with another copy, unresolved V genes explain less than half of these, and the others have no known cause. Clonal size and the V and J genes are those of that table, whereas D and trimming came from the DNA. The sample profile shows approximately 160,000 clones; roughly 77% of them were found once. 4.9% of the sample lies in the top ten.

The data belong to a study of cytomegalovirus exposure and HLA in healthy donors (dated by TCRdb to 2015 to 2018). For context, the study as a whole: According to an earlier analysis of several hundred of the donors, some 180 million T cells yielded roughly 110 million unique TCR beta sequences and about 300 Gb of sequence data. An early release that covered several hundred HLA-typed donors contained 300 to 350 gigabases of sequencing data and tens of millions of unique TCR sequences. The genetic ancestry cluster associated with self-reported Caucasian donors included around four fifths of the roughly 410 genotyped donors. The study aimed to test whether signatures of past pathogen exposure could be identified by cataloging public T cell receptors. The study profiled the T cell repertoires of some 610 subjects by immunosequencing and related them to cytomegalovirus serostatus. Besides the first cohort of 666 subjects, a separate validation cohort made up of roughly 130 different subjects was used. To predict cytomegalovirus infection status, the study brought together high-throughput TCR immunosequencing, statistical association of individual TCRs with disease status, and machine learning. A later analysis re-examined previously published TCR beta repertoires from 600 to 700 donors and added high-resolution HLA genotyping to investigate patterns of TCR occurrence. Rather than using new phenotypic data, the later analysis identified candidate immune exposures from TCR beta sequences and from how often those sequences occurred across donors. In an earlier analysis of 587 of the donors, high-throughput TCR beta sequencing was used to judge whether each TCR beta V gene segment behaved as functional or pseudogenic. Donor age, sex, ethnicity and CMV serostatus were compiled together with the repertoire data. Genome-wide SNP genotypes for about 60% of the roughly 700 donors were used in a later genetic analysis, which treated that subset as a discovery cohort. All discovery cohort repertoires had been generated using a single sequencing platform. HLA typing covered class I and class II loci at four-digit resolution. Typing coverage differed by locus: A, B, C, DRB1 and DQB1 were typed in roughly 620-630 donors, DQA1 in about 500, DPA1 in some 600, and DPB1 in roughly 470. Five DR-DQ haplotypes were handled as single units for association and clustering, since linkage in the cohort was strong. Across approximately 400 genotyped donors of the cohort, an average of approximately 240,000 unique TCR beta nucleotide sequences per donor were sequenced, and around 20% of those sequences were non-productive. Study-level results and caveats: The authors suggested that the approach could potentially be generalized to other disease states and immunological phenotypes. Most CMV-associated TCR beta chains appeared to be HLA-restricted in a later analysis, and the HLA associations seemed to be driven largely by CMV exposure. For the cohort, immune exposure information was limited to CMV serostatus. Because counts were too low, 15 to 20 rarely observed V segments, including chromosome 9 orphons, were excluded from the earlier analysis of around 640 of the donors. According to a later analysis, TCR association rates differed among HLA loci, with DRB1 alleles showing the most associated TCRs and HLA-C alleles showing the fewest. In vitro tests confirmed that a few of the cytomegalovirus-associated TCR beta chains recognize cytomegalovirus antigens. Cytomegalovirus status was reported to be diagnosed by the classifier with high specificity and sensitivity in both the original and validation cohorts. V-gene and J-gene trimming of TCR beta chains was associated with a missense DCLRE1C variant in a later genetic analysis, and the association was replicated in an independent cohort. This cohort had only TCR beta chains sequenced, and the lack of alpha or paired-chain data limited which features could be detected. In a later analysis, HLA-associated TCR beta chains showed more clonal expansion and lower generation probabilities than non-associated chains that were equally common. Because some donors lacked HLA typing at each locus, the association tests relied only on the typed subset. Because the 87-base-pair reads could not distinguish some IMGT-functional V segments, including TRBV6-2 and TRBV6-3, those segments were excluded. Linkage disequilibrium might explain the correlated functional status among segregating V segments, but an unknown experimental factor could not be ruled out. Across donors, most TCR sequences were observed very rarely, whereas some public TCRs were present in many individuals. The study listed around 160 TCR beta chains as associated with cytomegalovirus. An earlier analysis of some 560 of the donors showed that most TCR beta V segments appeared in productive rearrangements either about 87% or about 30% of the time, which broadly matched IMGT annotations. When HLA alleles, especially DR and DQ, strongly co-occurred, attributing TCR associations to individual alleles was difficult. According to a later analysis, parvovirus B19, influenza, CMV and Epstein-Barr virus appeared linked to several top co-occurrence clusters. A further reported finding was that TCR beta sequences accurately predicted the HLA-A and HLA-B alleles for most subjects in the first cohort. A group of highly shared sequence variants was considered likely to be a technical artifact of the sequencing pipeline. In a later analysis, some 17,000 TCR beta sequences were associated with specific HLA alleles at a false discovery rate of 0.05. The presence/absence analyses assumed that sequencing depth was roughly uniform across donors, and that assumption may not be true. According to a later genetic analysis, donors in an Asian-associated ancestry cluster had fewer N-insertions in productive TCRs than the approximately 700-donor mean.

This clonotype was sampled from a male donor in good health and CMV-seronegative. The chain was built from TRBV2 and TRBJ1-5; a weak D assignment points to TRBD1 (6 bases agree). Sequences were obtained from PBMCs. CDR3 region: CASKGVSGGVDQPQHF. Here is the DNA: TGTGCCAGCAAAGGTGTATCGGGGGGCGTCGATCAGCCCCAGCATTTT.